This TCR beta chain emerged from a study of blood T cell repertoires in COVID-19. Looking at the study overall: Researchers got acute and convalescent COVID-19 samples from the United States, Italy and Spain. In each case, the material was cDNA or gDNA derived from T cells, B-cell-depleted T cells, or PBMCs.

Original processing methods: Amplification with reference gene primers provided the estimates of nucleated cell counts. TCRdb's copy holds only in-frame clones and misses some; the assay was immunoSEQ multiplex PCR. V and J calls plus clone size are reproduced from that table; the DNA served to infer D and trimming. The repertoire holds hundreds of thousands of clones, with over 75% as singletons. With 8 bases clipped from V and 7 bases from J, the junction kept 18 bases outside the gene matches. Looked up from germline, CDR1 is WNHNN and CDR2 is SYGVQD (reference sequence). CDR3 length: 17 amino acids.

This receptor was obtained from a human donor in a cohort sampled during active COVID-19. The V and J genes are TRBV10-1 and TRBJ2-2; TRBD2 aligns across 8 bases. The material sequenced was peripheral blood. The CDR3 nucleotides are TGCGCCAGCCCCGGAGACAAACTAGCGGAGAAATGCGGGGAGCTGTTTTTT. Its translation: CASPGDKLAEKCGELFF.